Below, 8 T cell receptor beta chains from the same sample are listed, as sequenced in a study of blood T cell repertoires in COVID-19. Method: immunoSEQ multiplex PCR; TCRdb's copy keeps in-frame clones and lacks some. The sample includes about 59,000 clones, about nine tenths of them seen just once. Sequenced material: peripheral blood. These receptor sequences come from a human donor in a cohort sampled during active COVID-19.

The genes are TRBV16 and TRBJ1-2, with D perhaps matching TRBD1 (5 bases). V was pared by 1 base and J by 8 bases, with 11 bases between. There are 13 residues in the CDR3. CDR1 is KGHSY, CDR2 FQNENV, per germline. The CDR3 sequence is CASSQLGGGGYTF. The CDR3 DNA reads TGTGCCAGCAGCCAATTGGGGGGAGGAGGCTACACCTTC.

The genes are TRBV15 and TRBJ2-3, with 10 positions matching TRBD2. CDR1 is LNHNV, CDR2 YYDKDF, per germline (reference sequence). The CDR3 loop spans 17 amino acids. The junction had 5 bases not matched to a gene; V was cut back by 0 bases and J by 2 bases. This CDR3 is CATSRDQAGGNTDTQYF. For the CDR3, the DNA is TGTGCCACCAGCAGAGATCAAGCGGGAGGGAACACAGATACGCAGTATTTT. The full variable domain, rest sourced from reference TRBV15 and TRBJ2-3, is DAMVIQNPRYQVTQFGKPVTLSCSQTLNHNVMYWYQQKSSQAPKLLFHYYDKDFNNEADTPDNFQSRRPNTSFCFLDIRSPGLGDTAMYLCATSRDQAGGNTDTQYFGPGTRLTVL.

V is TRBV5-1 and J is TRBJ2-3, with 7 positions matching TRBD1. This CDR3 is built from 13 residues. The V segment lost 7 bases and the J segment 6 bases; nucleotides outside the gene matches: 8. Germline loops: CDR1 SGHRS, CDR2 YFSETQ. The CDR3 is CASGDRISDTQYF. In DNA, the CDR3 is TGCGCCAGCGGGGACAGAATCTCGGATACGCAGTATTTT.

The chain has TRBV27 and TRBJ2-5; 15 nucleotides match TRBD2. The CDR3 loop spans 18 amino acids. CDR1 MNHEY and CDR2 SMNVEV come from the germline V gene (reference sequence). J was trimmed by 4 bases and V by 3 bases; bases with no gene match: 9. DNA for the CDR3: TGTGCCAGCAGTTTGTCGGGACTAGCGGGGGGAATTGGAGAGACCCAGTACTTC. It codes for CASSLSGLAGGIGETQYF.

V is TRBV12-3 or TRBV12-4 and J is TRBJ1-2; 7 bases map to TRBD1. The CDR3 loop spans 13 amino acids. Trimming at V came to 6 bases and at J to 5 bases, leaving 6 bases not matched to a gene. CDR3 amino acids: CASRVTGDYGYTF. Written as DNA, the CDR3 is TGTGCCAGCAGGGTTACAGGGGATTATGGCTACACCTTC.

V and J are TRBV4-3 and TRBJ2-1, with 7 bases aligning to TRBD2. The CDR3 is 17 residues long. CDR1 is LGHNA and CDR2 is YSLEER in the germline V gene. After removal of 0 bases from V and 4 bases from J, the junction contained 9 bases not matched to a gene. CDR3 region: CASSQDTPSGDYNEQFF. CDR3 bases: TGCGCCAGCAGCCAAGATACCCCAAGCGGGGATTACAATGAGCAGTTCTTC.

The gene calls are TRBV28 and TRBJ1-1; TRBD1 agrees at 11 bases. The CDR3 sequence is 16 residues long. Per the germline V gene, CDR1 is MDHEN and CDR2 is SYDVKM. Trimming removed 6 bases from V and 4 bases from J; junction bases left unmatched: 10. The CDR3 bases are TGTGCCAGCAGAACCGGGACAGGGGGGGTTCGCACTGAAGCTTTCTTT. Protein: CASRTGTGGVRTEAFF.

This CDR3 reads CATQGSPYEQYF. The CDR3, as DNA: TGTGCCACACAGGGATCACCCTACGAGCAGTACTTC. The chain has TRBV19 and TRBJ2-7; D may be TRBD1 (6 bases). Germline-derived CDR1 and CDR2 are LNHDA and SQIVND (reference sequence). The CDR3 has 12 residues. V was clipped by 10 bases and J by 2 bases, with 12 bases between them.